A selection of T cell receptor beta chains follows, all from one sample in a study of shared clonotypes between healthy human individuals. Sequencing used immunoSEQ multiplex PCR; TCRdb keeps in-frame clones, though not all of them. The table includes millions of clones, over 85% detected once. The sample consisted of naive CD4+ T cells sorted from blood. These receptors were obtained from a young man in good health. CDR3s include the opening cysteine and the closing phenylalanine or tryptophan. A D gene is named only where the DNA matches it firmly. Clone size is not always given. Where it is, it says once, few, many or a class for expanded clones.

V	size	D	J	DNA	CDR3
TRBV4-1	-	-	TRBJ2-3	TGCGCCAGCAGCCCCCTCGAATTAGCGGCAGATACGCAGTATTTT	CASSPLELAADTQYF
TRBV9	-	TRBD2	TRBJ2-7	TGTGCCAGCAGCTCCACTAGCGGGAACACCTACGAGCAGTACTTC	CASSSTSGNTYEQYF
TRBV7-3	-	TRBD1	TRBJ1-2	TGTGCCAGCAGCCGGACAGGGGCAAACTATGGCTACACCTTC	CASSRTGANYGYTF
TRBV6-6	-	-	TRBJ1-1	TGTGCCAGCAGCCCACGGGGGGCCCACACTGAAGCTTTCTTT	CASSPRGAHTEAFF
TRBV30	once	TRBD1	TRBJ2-7	TGTGCCTGGAGGCCAGGGGGCTACGAGCAGTACTTC	CAWRPGGYEQYF
TRBV14	-	-	TRBJ1-2	TGTGCCAGCAGCCAAACAGCCAGCCTTAACTATGGCTACACCTTC	CASSQTASLNYGYTF
TRBV5-1	-	-	TRBJ1-1	TGCGCCAGCAGCTTACAGGGAGAAGCTTTCTTT	CASSLQGEAFF
TRBV7-2	-	-	TRBJ1-5	TGTGCCAGCAGCTTGATGAGTCAGCCCCAGCATTTT	CASSLMSQPQHF
TRBV7-2	-	TRBD2	TRBJ2-7	TGTGCCAGCAGCTCCATGACTAGCCCCTTGTTCGAGCAGTACTTC	CASSSMTSPLFEQYF
TRBV5-1	-	-	TRBJ2-1	TGCGCCAGCAGCTTGGCCCCTGCGGGCTCCTTCTCCTACAATGAGCAGTTCTTC	CASSLAPAGSFSYNEQFF
TRBV19	-	TRBD2	TRBJ2-1	TGTGCCAGTAGTAAGAACAACCCACTAGCGAGTGAGCAGTTCTTC	CASSKNNPLASEQFF
TRBV19	-	-	TRBJ1-6	TGTGCCAGTAGTACATCCGGGATCCATGCAAATTCACCCCTCCACTTT	CASSTSGIHANSPLHF
TRBV2	-	-	TRBJ1-2	TGTGCCAGCAGTAGGGACAATCAGAATGGCTACACCTTC	CASSRDNQNGYTF
TRBV5-1	-	-	TRBJ2-1	TGCGCCAGCAGCCTCTTAGGGAGGAACTCCTACAATGAGCAGTTCTTC	CASSLLGRNSYNEQFF
TRBV5-6	-	TRBD1	TRBJ2-7	TGTGCCAGCAGCCCCGGTGGACAGGTACGGTACGAGCAGTACTTC	CASSPGGQVRYEQYF
TRBV7-2	once	TRBD1	TRBJ2-4	TGTGCCAGCAGCCCGAACAGGGGCGGAAACATTCAGTACTTC	CASSPNRGGNIQYF
TRBV4-1	-	TRBD1	TRBJ1-6	TGCGCCAGCAGCCTGCTTGGGACAGGGGACTCATGGGGTTCACCCCTCCACTTT	CASSLLGTGDSWGSPLHF
TRBV30	-	-	TRBJ2-6	TGTGCCTGGAGTGTACGCGCTTCTGGGGCCAACGTCCTGACTTTC	CAWSVRASGANVLTF
TRBV27	-	-	TRBJ2-7	TGTGCCAGCACCTCCCCAGGGAGCCCTCCCTACGAGCAGTACTTC	CASTSPGSPPYEQYF
TRBV6-5	-	-	TRBJ2-7	TGTGCCAGCAGGCAACTGGGACGCTGGAACGAGCAGTACTTC	CASRQLGRWNEQYF
TRBV6-1	-	-	TRBJ2-7	TGTGCCAGCAGAGCATGGGAAGTAATATACGAGCAGTACTTC	CASRAWEVIYEQYF
TRBV11-3	-	-	TRBJ2-7	TGTGCCAGCAGCTTATCCTCAGGGGCGGGGGAGCAGTACTTC	CASSLSSGAGEQYF
TRBV30	-	-	TRBJ2-3	TGTGCCTGGAGTGAAGAGGCGAGGGGAGATACGCAGTATTTT	CAWSEEARGDTQYF
TRBV4-1	-	-	TRBJ2-5	TGCGCCAGCAGCCAAGCGGTGGGTCCTGGGGGGCAAGAGACCCAGTACTTC	CASSQAVGPGGQETQYF
TRBV5-1	-	-	TRBJ2-5	TGCGCCAGCAGCTTCGCCCGGGAGCCAGAGACCCAGTACTTC	CASSFAREPETQYF
TRBV19	-	-	TRBJ2-7	TGTGCCAGACAGAAAAGGACAATGAGGGAATACGAGCAGTACTTC	CARQKRTMREYEQYF
TRBV6-1	-	-	TRBJ2-7	TGTGCCAGCAGTGCACCCTCGAGAGGAGACTACGAGCAGTACTTC	CASSAPSRGDYEQYF
TRBV10-2	-	TRBD2	TRBJ2-3	TGCGCCAGCAGTGAGCCACAGCGGGGGAGCACAGATACGCAGTATTTT	CASSEPQRGSTDTQYF
TRBV20-1	-	-	TRBJ2-7	TGCAGTGCTAGAGAAGTTTGGGAGCAGTACTTC	CSAREVWEQYF
TRBV11-3	-	TRBD2	TRBJ2-1	TGTGCCAGCAGCAGCGGGGGGACCTACAATGAGCAGTTCTTC	CASSSGGTYNEQFF
TRBV30	once	-	TRBJ1-3	TGTGCCTGGAGTGGGGGAGCTGGAAACACCATATATTTT	CAWSGGAGNTIYF
TRBV6-5	-	-	TRBJ2-5	TGTGCCAGCAGTTACACGGATCTCCAAGAGACCCAGTACTTC	CASSYTDLQETQYF
TRBV9	once	-	TRBJ2-2	TGTGCCAGCAGCGTAGAGGCTGGGACCGGGGAGCTGTTTTTT	CASSVEAGTGELFF
TRBV7-9	-	TRBD2	TRBJ2-7	TGTGCCAGCAGCTCATTGACTAGCGGGTACGAGCAGTACTTC	CASSSLTSGYEQYF
TRBV9	-	TRBD2	TRBJ2-5	TGTGCCAGCATCCCGAACCAGCGGGAGGTCAAGACCCAGTACTTC	CASIPNQREVKTQYF
TRBV7-6	-	-	TRBJ1-4	TGTGCCAGCAGCTCCGACACAGACTTAGTCAATGAAAAACTGTTTTTT	CASSSDTDLVNEKLFF
TRBV7-9	-	TRBD2	TRBJ2-3	TGTGCCAGCAGCCCCAGCGGGGGGGCAGATACGCAGTATTTT	CASSPSGGADTQYF
TRBV28	-	-	TRBJ1-4	TGTGCCAGCAGTCCTTCAGGGGTAACTAATGAAAAACTGTTTTTT	CASSPSGVTNEKLFF
TRBV19	-	-	TRBJ2-2	TGTGCCAGTAGGGAGCGGGACACCGGGGAGCTGTTTTTT	CASRERDTGELFF
TRBV9	-	TRBD1	TRBJ1-4	TGTGCCAGCAGCCCGGGGACAGGGCTTCTTTCTAATGAAAAACTGTTTTTT	CASSPGTGLLSNEKLFF
TRBV4-1	once	-	TRBJ1-1	TGCGCCAGCAGCGACGAGCTCTGGGCAGTTCGGGACACTGAAGCTTTCTTT	CASSDELWAVRDTEAFF
TRBV5-8	-	-	TRBJ2-7	TGTGCCAGCAGCTTGAACAGGAAATACGAGCAGTACTTC	CASSLNRKYEQYF
TRBV11-3	once	TRBD2	TRBJ2-1	TGTGCCAGCAGCCAAGCGGGAGCGTCCTACAATGAGCAGTTCTTC	CASSQAGASYNEQFF
TRBV5-1	-	TRBD2	TRBJ2-5	TGCGCCAGCAGCTTCCCCCTGTTGACTAGCGGGATAATCCAAGAGACCCAGTACTTC	CASSFPLLTSGIIQETQYF
TRBV6-6	-	-	TRBJ1-1	TGTGCCAGCAGCCCCCCTCTAGGGTTCACTGAAGCTTTCTTT	CASSPPLGFTEAFF
TRBV4-3	-	-	TRBJ2-2	TGCGCCAGCAGCCAAGTTGGAGGGACGGGGGAGCTGTTTTTT	CASSQVGGTGELFF
TRBV7-2	-	-	TRBJ1-5	TGTGCCAGCAGCTTAGGGCAGGCTGGGAGTCAGCCCCAGCATTTT	CASSLGQAGSQPQHF
TRBV29-1	once	-	TRBJ1-1	TGCAGCGTTGTCAGGGCTGCTGAAGCTTTCTTT	CSVVRAAEAFF
TRBV7-9	-	-	TRBJ2-7	TGTGCCAGCAGCTTAGAGGGGATCCCCTCCGAGCAGTACTTC	CASSLEGIPSEQYF
TRBV19	once	TRBD2	TRBJ2-3	TGTGCCAGTAGTATCGGACTAGCGGGAGGAACAGATACGCAGTATTTT	CASSIGLAGGTDTQYF
TRBV7-9	-	TRBD1	TRBJ2-5	TGTGCCAGCAGCTTAGGGACAGGGTGGGAGACCCAGTACTTC	CASSLGTGWETQYF
TRBV4-1	-	TRBD1	TRBJ1-2	TGCGCCAGCAGCCCGGGACAGGGAATTTCTTATGGCTACACCTTC	CASSPGQGISYGYTF